The rows below give T cell receptor beta chains drawn from one sample of a study of cytomegalovirus exposure and HLA in healthy donors. The assay was immunoSEQ multiplex PCR, and TCRdb's table has in-frame clones only and misses some. Found here are roughly 120,000 clones, about 80% of them singletons; the top ten hold less than 3.5%. Sequenced input: PBMCs. Receptors originate from a woman in her 40s in good health and CMV-seropositive. CDR3s include the opening cysteine and the closing phenylalanine or tryptophan. A D gene is named only where the DNA matches it firmly. Clone sizes are given selectively: once, few, many, or a class where the clone is expanded.

j_call	clone_size	v_call	d_call	cdr3_nt	cdr3_aa
TRBJ1-1	.	TRBV6-1	.	TGTGCCAGCAGTCCGTCGGGGAATACTGAAGCTTTCTTT	CASSPSGNTEAFF
TRBJ1-2	.	TRBV7-2	TRBD1	TGTGCCAGTATAGGACAGGCCCTGCCCTATGGCTACACCTTC	CASIGQALPYGYTF
TRBJ2-7	.	TRBV5-4	.	TGTGCCAGCAGCTTGGGGGGCAGCTCCTACGAGCAGTACTTC	CASSLGGSSYEQYF
TRBJ2-5	.	TRBV19	.	TGTGCCAGTAGTATAGGCCAGGGGAAGACCCAGTACTTC	CASSIGQGKTQYF
TRBJ1-1	.	TRBV7-9	TRBD1	TGTGCCAGCAGCCACCGGTGGGACAGGGGACGGAACACTGAAGCTTTCTTT	CASSHRWDRGRNTEAFF
TRBJ1-2	.	TRBV18	.	TGTGCCAGCTCACCACGGGAGAGTGCCCTAAACTATGGCTACACCTTC	CASSPRESALNYGYTF
TRBJ2-2	.	TRBV19	.	TGTGCCAGTAGTCTCAGCCGGGACTTAAACGTGGGGCCCACCGGGGAGCTGTTTTTT	CASSLSRDLNVGPTGELFF
TRBJ2-1	.	TRBV13	.	TGTGCCAGCAGCTTAGGCCTACCCCCCCTAAATGACAATGAGCAGTTCTTC	CASSLGLPPLNDNEQFF
TRBJ2-1	.	TRBV9	.	TGTGCCAGCAGCGCCGGGGGGCGTCAGGGGAATGAGCAGTTCTTC	CASSAGGRQGNEQFF
TRBJ2-5	.	TRBV5-1	TRBD1	TGCGCCAGCAGCTGGGGGACAGGGGCTCAAGAGACCCAGTACTTC	CASSWGTGAQETQYF
TRBJ2-1	.	TRBV4-2	TRBD2	TGTGCCAGCAGCCAAGATCTGGAGACTAGCCCCTACAATGAGCAGTTCTTC	CASSQDLETSPYNEQFF
TRBJ2-1	.	TRBV13	.	TGTGCCAGCAGCTTAACCAGGGGTACTGAGCAGTTCTTC	CASSLTRGTEQFF
TRBJ2-3	once	TRBV5-8	.	TGTGCCAGCAGTTACACAGATACGCAGTATTTT	CASSYTDTQYF
TRBJ2-7	once	TRBV5-6	TRBD1	TGTGCCAGCAGCTGGGGACAGAACTTTGGAGGTTCCTACGAGCAGTACTTC	CASSWGQNFGGSYEQYF
TRBJ2-3	.	TRBV30	TRBD1	TGTGCCTGGAGTAGGGACAGATACACAGATACGCAGTATTTT	CAWSRDRYTDTQYF
TRBJ1-1	.	TRBV18	.	TGTGCCAGCTCACCAGAAGGGGCCGGGGCTTTCTTT	CASSPEGAGAFF
TRBJ2-2	.	TRBV27	TRBD1	TGTGCCAGCAGTCTCCAAGGGGGCGGGACCGGGGAGCTGTTTTTT	CASSLQGGGTGELFF
TRBJ2-1	.	TRBV5-4	.	TGTGCCAGCAGCCTGGACAGCTACAATGAGCAGTTCTTC	CASSLDSYNEQFF
TRBJ1-3	.	TRBV10-3	.	TGTGCCATCAGTGCCGCAAACCGGGACACAAGGAGCTCTGGAAACACCATATATTTT	CAISAANRDTRSSGNTIYF
TRBJ2-2	.	TRBV9	TRBD2	TGTGCCAGCAGCGCACCGGGGGGGCCGGTCGGGGAGCTGTTTTTT	CASSAPGGPVGELFF
TRBJ2-7	.	TRBV9	TRBD1	TGTGCCAGCAGCCCCCAGGGGGCGGGGTACGAGCAGTACTTC	CASSPQGAGYEQYF
TRBJ1-4	.	TRBV6-6	TRBD1	TGTGCCAGCAGGCAGAAGGGACAGGCTAATGAAAAACTGTTTTTT	CASRQKGQANEKLFF
TRBJ1-2	.	TRBV20-1	TRBD1	TGCAGTGCTCCTCGGACAGGGGGCTACACCTTC	CSAPRTGGYTF
TRBJ1-6	once	TRBV19	.	TGTGCCAGTAGCCTGGGCGGGAGCTCCTATAATTCACCCCTCCACTTT	CASSLGGSSYNSPLHF
TRBJ2-1	.	TRBV7-2	TRBD2	TGTGCCAGCAGCTTAGGACTAGCTAATGAGCAGTTCTTC	CASSLGLANEQFF
TRBJ2-3	.	TRBV9	TRBD2	TGTGCCAGCAGCGTAGCTATGGGCGGGGGGACAGATACGCAGTATTTT	CASSVAMGGGTDTQYF
TRBJ2-7	.	TRBV5-4	.	TGTGCCAGCAGCTTGGCTCTCTCCTACGAGCAGTACTTC	CASSLALSYEQYF
TRBJ2-1	.	TRBV4-2	TRBD2	TGTGCCAGCAGCCAGGGACTAGCGGATGTCTTCTCCTACAATGAGCAGTTCTTC	CASSQGLADVFSYNEQFF
TRBJ2-3	.	TRBV7-3	.	TGTGCCAGCAGCTTAACGTTCGCAGGTTCCACAGATACGCAGTATTTT	CASSLTFAGSTDTQYF
TRBJ2-3	.	TRBV11-2	.	TGTGCCAGCAGCTCCATCCTGAGGGTAGCGAGGGATACGCAGTATTTT	CASSSILRVARDTQYF
TRBJ2-1	.	TRBV27	TRBD2	TGTGCCAGCAGTTCGTGGACTAGCGGGAATGATGAGCAGTTCTTC	CASSSWTSGNDEQFF
TRBJ1-4	few	TRBV6-5	.	TGTGCCAGCAGTTACTCGCCGGGAAATGAAAAACTGTTTTTT	CASSYSPGNEKLFF
TRBJ2-3	.	TRBV5-1	TRBD1	TGCGCCAGCAGCTGGGTGACAGGGGGCCTCGCAGATACGCAGTATTTT	CASSWVTGGLADTQYF
TRBJ2-7	.	TRBV7-9	TRBD1	TGTGCCAGCAGCGAACAGGGGTTCGAGCAGTACTTC	CASSEQGFEQYF
TRBJ1-1	.	TRBV18	TRBD1	TGTGCCAGCTCAATGGACAGGGAGGGTGAAGCTTTCTTT	CASSMDREGEAFF
TRBJ1-4	.	TRBV19	.	TGTGCCGGGGGGGACCCCGACGAAAAACTGTTTTTT	CAGGDPDEKLFF
TRBJ1-1	.	TRBV11-3	.	TGTGCCAGCAGCTCCGGCACTGAAGCTTTCTTT	CASSSGTEAFF
TRBJ1-4	.	TRBV18	.	TGTGCCAGCTCACAAGGACAGAGCAGTGGGGAAAAACTGTTTTTT	CASSQGQSSGEKLFF
TRBJ2-3	.	TRBV5-6	.	TGTGCCAGCAGCTTGGAGGGGGTAAGCACAGATACGCAGTATTTT	CASSLEGVSTDTQYF
TRBJ2-7	.	TRBV7-9	.	TGTTCCAGCAGCAGAACCGCAGATGAGCAGTACTTC	CSSSRTADEQYF
TRBJ1-2	.	TRBV9	.	TGTGCCAGCAGCGTAGAAGGGACTCCTCTCGGGTTCGGCTATGGCTACACCTTC	CASSVEGTPLGFGYGYTF
TRBJ2-5	.	TRBV2	TRBD2	TGTGCCAGCAAGATACTAGCGGGAATTCAGGAGACCCAGTACTTC	CASKILAGIQETQYF
TRBJ2-7	.	TRBV11-2	.	TGTGCCAGCAGCCGCGGTAGGGGTAGAGGCGAGCAGTACTTC	CASSRGRGRGEQYF
TRBJ2-7	.	TRBV25-1	TRBD1	TGTGCCAGCAGTCCCCAGGACAGGGGGCCCTACGAGCAGTACTTC	CASSPQDRGPYEQYF
TRBJ2-3	.	TRBV28	.	TGTGCCAGCAGTCCGCGAACGGATACGCAGTATTTT	CASSPRTDTQYF
TRBJ1-1	.	TRBV30	.	TGTGCCTGGAGTGTTGGGAGGGATTTGGCTTTCTTT	CAWSVGRDLAFF
TRBJ1-4	.	TRBV2	.	TGTGCCAGCAGTGCTCGGACAGTGAGTAATGAAAAACTGTTTTTT	CASSARTVSNEKLFF
TRBJ2-7	.	TRBV9	TRBD2	TGTGCCAGCAGCGTGGGACTAGCTCCGAGCTCCTACGAGCAGTACTTC	CASSVGLAPSSYEQYF
TRBJ2-3	.	TRBV30	TRBD2	TGTGCCTGGAGTCGGGCTAGCGGACGCACTGATACGCAGTATTTT	CAWSRASGRTDTQYF
TRBJ1-3	few	TRBV7-9	.	TGTGCCAGCAGCTTAGGGGGGGACACCATATATTTT	CASSLGGDTIYF
TRBJ2-7	.	TRBV29-1	.	TGCAGCGGGAGGATAGGTCTGCAGCCCGAGCAGTACTTC	CSGRIGLQPEQYF
TRBJ1-2	few	TRBV19	.	TGTGCCAGTACCGGAAACAGTTTTAACTATGGCTACACCTTC	CASTGNSFNYGYTF
TRBJ2-7	.	TRBV7-2	.	TGTGCCAGCGAGGGAGTTAACTCCTACGAGCAGTACTTC	CASEGVNSYEQYF
TRBJ2-7	once	TRBV7-2	TRBD2	TGTGCCAGCAGCTTACCTAGCGGGAGGAGAGAGCAGTACTTC	CASSLPSGRREQYF
TRBJ2-6	once	TRBV4-3	.	TGCGCCAGCAGCCAAGATACGGGATCTGGGGCCAACGTCCTGACTTTC	CASSQDTGSGANVLTF